A single sample gave rise to the 8 T cell receptor beta chains below, sequenced in a study of blood T cell repertoires in COVID-19 (dated by TCRdb to 2018 to 2020). The library relied on the immunoSEQ multiplex PCR assay. Held by TCRdb, this immuneACCESS table contains in-frame sequences only and omits some clones. Under half of the omission traces to an unresolved V gene where checked; the cause of the rest is unknown. A total of around 300,000 clones appear in this sample, over 70% of them only once. The ten largest clones add up to more than 5% of the sample. The sequenced sample consisted of PBMCs or T cells enriched from blood (not recorded which). The receptor set was obtained from a man in his thirties or forties who had recovered from COVID-19.

V is TRBV19 and J is TRBJ2-6, with TRBD2 matching over 7 bases. The CDR3 runs 16 residues. Looked up from germline, CDR1 is LNHDA and CDR2 is SQIVND (reference sequence). J lost 1 base, V lost 2 bases, and 2 bases had no gene match. The CDR3 protein is CASSISGGSGANVLTF. CDR3 nucleotide sequence: TGTGCCAGTAGTATATCCGGGGGGTCTGGGGCCAACGTCCTGACTTTC.

The V call is TRBV6-5, the J call TRBJ2-7; a possible D gene is TRBD1 (5 bases). CDR1 and CDR2 from the germline V gene are MNHEY and SVGAGI. CDR3 length: 14 residues. Trimming cost V 6 bases and J 1 base, with 13 bases left between them. The CDR3 is CASRLGRISYEQYF. The CDR3 DNA reads TGTGCCAGCAGGCTGGGGCGGATATCCTACGAGCAGTACTTC.

For this clone: Other DNA sequences of this sample code for an identical CDR3. This chain uses TRBV19 with TRBJ1-1; maybe TRBD1 (5 bases). There are 14 residues in the CDR3. V lost 3 bases to trimming and J lost 2 bases, with 10 bases between them. The germline V gene encodes CDR1 LNHDA and CDR2 SQIVND (reference sequence). The CDR3 sequence: CASSIGQGNTEAFF. The CDR3 nucleotides read TGTGCCAGTAGTATCGGGCAGGGAAACACTGAAGCTTTCTTT.

The chain has TRBV5-1 and TRBJ2-1, with TRBD2 matching over 7 bases. The CDR3 is made up of 15 amino acids. Germline V gene sequence: CDR1 SGHRS, CDR2 YFSETQ. Trimming at V came to 4 bases and at J to 3 bases, leaving 7 bases not matched to a gene. CDR3 loop: CASSTPGGNYNEQFF. The CDR3 DNA reads as TGCGCCAGCAGCACCCCCGGGGGGAACTACAATGAGCAGTTCTTC.

The J gene is TRBJ1-5, the V gene TRBV21-1; TRBD1 is taken as the D call from the table, unchecked against the DNA. TRBV21-1 is a documented pseudogene. The length of the CDR3 is 16 residues. The CDR3 region has the DNA TGTGCCAGCAGCAGGGCAGGACAGGGGTGGGATCAGCCCCAGCATTTT. Encoded protein: CASSRAGQGWDQPQHF.

This chain joins TRBV5-1 and TRBJ2-7, with D possibly being TRBD2 (5 bases). The CDR3 consists of 13 residues. Per the germline V gene, CDR1 is SGHRS and CDR2 is YFSETQ. V was shortened by 1 base and J by 3 bases, with 8 bases between the two germline ends. The DNA for the CDR3 is TGCGCCAGCAGCTTGCAGGCGGGCTACGAGCAGTACTTC. Translated, it gives CASSLQAGYEQYF.

J is TRBJ2-2 and V is TRBV2, with a tentative D call TRBD1 (6 bases). CDR3 length equals 15 residues. CDR1 and CDR2 from the germline V gene are SNHLY and FYNNEI. Trimming left V 2 bases short and J 6 bases short, with 13 bases between. CDR3 sequence reads: CASSESGVVSGELFF. In nucleotides, the CDR3 is TGTGCCAGCAGTGAATCAGGGGTTGTTTCCGGGGAGCTGTTTTTT.

In its sample, this clone was seen a few times. The sample carries other DNA sequences with the same CDR3. The V gene is TRBV19, the J gene TRBJ2-7; 8 nucleotides agree with TRBD1. The CDR3 has 13 residues. J gave up 3 bases and V 8 bases, and 6 bases lay outside the gene matches. Looked up from germline, CDR1 is LNHDA and CDR2 is SQIVND (reference sequence). The DNA of the CDR3 is TGTGCCAGTTCCGGACAGGGAGGCTACGAGCAGTACTTC. Its protein product is CASSGQGGYEQYF. Filled out from reference TRBV19 and TRBJ2-7, the complete variable domain reads DGGITQSPKYLFRKEGQNVTLSCEQNLNHDAMYWYRQDPGQGLRLIYYSQIVNDFQKGDIAEGYSVSREKKESFPLTVTSAQKNPTAFYLCASSGQGGYEQYFGPGTRLTVT.